This TCR beta chain was recorded in a study of early stage breast cancer tumors. Study-level information: Most invasive tumors, twelve of 16, were ER+/PR+/HER2-.

Germline loops: CDR1 SGHKS, CDR2 YYEKEE (reference sequence). V was clipped by 4 bases and J by 5 bases, with 18 bases between them. The CDR3 length is 15 residues. Each sample had two DNA replicates, about 0.52 ug blood or 1.5 ug tissue. The assay was immunoSEQ multiplex PCR, and TCRdb's table has in-frame clones only and misses some. The sample lists about 36,000 clones; 74% were seen once. To note about this clone: Its antigen remains unknown.

Broader study findings: Compared with adjacent normal breast, tumors showed around 2.5-fold denser, more clonal T cells.

This TCR was sampled from a person aged 55-75 years with breast cancer. The specimen sequenced was blood. This rearrangement joins TRBV5-5 to TRBJ1-1; D unclear. The DNA for the CDR3 is TGTGCCAGCAGCCTGTCATGGGAAAGTAGTACTGAAGCTTTCTTT. Protein sequence: CASSLSWESSTEAFF.